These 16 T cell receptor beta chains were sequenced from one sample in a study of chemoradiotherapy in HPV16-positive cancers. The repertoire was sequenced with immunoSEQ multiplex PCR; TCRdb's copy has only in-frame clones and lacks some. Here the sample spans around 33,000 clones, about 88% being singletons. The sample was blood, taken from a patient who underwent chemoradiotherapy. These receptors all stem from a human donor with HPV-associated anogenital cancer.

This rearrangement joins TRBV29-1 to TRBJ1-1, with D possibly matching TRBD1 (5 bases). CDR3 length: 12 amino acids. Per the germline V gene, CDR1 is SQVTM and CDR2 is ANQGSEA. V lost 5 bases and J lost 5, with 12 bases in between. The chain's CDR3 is CSVMGRQTEAFF. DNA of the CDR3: TGCAGCGTTATGGGGAGACAGACTGAAGCTTTCTTT.

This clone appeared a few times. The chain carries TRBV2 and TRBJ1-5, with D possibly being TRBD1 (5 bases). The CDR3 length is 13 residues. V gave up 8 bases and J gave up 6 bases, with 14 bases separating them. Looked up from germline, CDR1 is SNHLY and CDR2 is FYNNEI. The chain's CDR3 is CASWGPEGQPQHF. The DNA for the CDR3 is TGTGCCAGCTGGGGACCGGAGGGTCAGCCCCAGCATTTT.

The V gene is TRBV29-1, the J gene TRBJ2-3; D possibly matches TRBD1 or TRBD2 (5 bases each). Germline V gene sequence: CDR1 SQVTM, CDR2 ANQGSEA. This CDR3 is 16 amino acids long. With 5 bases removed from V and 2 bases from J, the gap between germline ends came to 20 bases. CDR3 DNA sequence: TGCAGCGTTTCCGACCCCCCAGGGAGCCCCACAGATACGCAGTATTTT. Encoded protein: CSVSDPPGSPTDTQYF.

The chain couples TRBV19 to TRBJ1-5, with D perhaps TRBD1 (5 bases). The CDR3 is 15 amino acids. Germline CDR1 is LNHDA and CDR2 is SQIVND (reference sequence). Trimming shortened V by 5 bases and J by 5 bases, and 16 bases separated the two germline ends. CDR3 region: CASSDSDLFYQPQHF. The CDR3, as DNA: TGTGCCAGTAGTGACAGTGATCTTTTTTATCAGCCCCAGCATTTT. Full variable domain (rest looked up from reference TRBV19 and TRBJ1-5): DGGITQSPKYLFRKEGQNVTLSCEQNLNHDAMYWYRQDPGQGLRLIYYSQIVNDFQKGDIAEGYSVSREKKESFPLTVTSAQKNPTAFYLCASSDSDLFYQPQHFGDGTRLSIL.

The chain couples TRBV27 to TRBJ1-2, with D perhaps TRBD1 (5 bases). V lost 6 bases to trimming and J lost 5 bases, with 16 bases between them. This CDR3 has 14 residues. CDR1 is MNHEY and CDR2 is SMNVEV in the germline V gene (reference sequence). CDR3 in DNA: TGTGCCAGCAGCAAATCGTTGGGGGTTTATGGCTACACCTTC. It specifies CASSKSLGVYGYTF.

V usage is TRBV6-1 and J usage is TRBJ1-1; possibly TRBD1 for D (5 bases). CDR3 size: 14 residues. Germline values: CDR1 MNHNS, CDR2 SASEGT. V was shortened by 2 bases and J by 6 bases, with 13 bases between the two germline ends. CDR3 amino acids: CASSERGGTAEAFF. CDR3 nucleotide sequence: TGTGCCAGCAGTGAACGGGGGGGGACCGCTGAAGCTTTCTTT.

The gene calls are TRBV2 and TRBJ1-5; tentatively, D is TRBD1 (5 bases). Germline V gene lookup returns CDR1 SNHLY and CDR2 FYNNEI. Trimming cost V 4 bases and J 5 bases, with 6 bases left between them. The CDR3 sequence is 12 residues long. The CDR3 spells CASSGDHQPQHF. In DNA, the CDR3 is TGTGCCAGCAGTGGGGACCATCAGCCCCAGCATTTT. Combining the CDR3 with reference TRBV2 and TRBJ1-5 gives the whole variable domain EPEVTQTPSHQVTQMGQEVILRCVPISNHLYFYWYRQILGQKVEFLVSFYNNEISEKSEIFDDQFSVERPDGSNFTLKIRSTKLEDSAMYFCASSGDHQPQHFGDGTRLSIL.

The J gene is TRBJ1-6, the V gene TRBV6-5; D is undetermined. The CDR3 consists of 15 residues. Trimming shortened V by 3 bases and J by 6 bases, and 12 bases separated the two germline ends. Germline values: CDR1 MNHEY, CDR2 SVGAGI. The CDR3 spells CASSYMGKANSPLHF. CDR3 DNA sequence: TGTGCCAGCAGTTATATGGGGAAGGCTAATTCACCCCTCCACTTT.

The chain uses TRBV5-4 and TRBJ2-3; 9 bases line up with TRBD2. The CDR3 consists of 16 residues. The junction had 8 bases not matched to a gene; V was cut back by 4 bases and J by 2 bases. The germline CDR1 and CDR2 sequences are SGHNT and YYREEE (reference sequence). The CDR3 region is CASSLSLAGNTDTQYF. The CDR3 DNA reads TGTGCCAGCAGCCTGAGCCTAGCGGGGAACACAGATACGCAGTATTTT.

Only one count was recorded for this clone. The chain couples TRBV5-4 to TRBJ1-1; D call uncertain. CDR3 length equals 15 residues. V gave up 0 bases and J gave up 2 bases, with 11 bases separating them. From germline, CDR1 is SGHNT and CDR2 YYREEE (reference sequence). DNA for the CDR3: TGTGCCAGCAGCTTGGGGATTTCCTCCAACACTGAAGCTTTCTTT. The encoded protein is CASSLGISSNTEAFF.

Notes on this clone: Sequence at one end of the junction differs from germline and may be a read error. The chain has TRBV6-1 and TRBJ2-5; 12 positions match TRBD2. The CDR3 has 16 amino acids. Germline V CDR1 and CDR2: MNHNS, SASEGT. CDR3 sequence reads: CASSELPGLAGRVIHF. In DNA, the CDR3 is TGTGCCAGCAGTGAACTCCCGGGACTAGCGGGCCGGGTTATACACTTC.

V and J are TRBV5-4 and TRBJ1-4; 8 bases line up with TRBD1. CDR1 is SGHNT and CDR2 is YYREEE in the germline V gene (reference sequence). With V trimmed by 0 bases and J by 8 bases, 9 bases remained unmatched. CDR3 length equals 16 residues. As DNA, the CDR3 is TGTGCCAGCAGCTTGGGGGCAGGGGGCGCAGGAGAAAAACTGTTTTTT. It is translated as CASSLGAGGAGEKLFF.

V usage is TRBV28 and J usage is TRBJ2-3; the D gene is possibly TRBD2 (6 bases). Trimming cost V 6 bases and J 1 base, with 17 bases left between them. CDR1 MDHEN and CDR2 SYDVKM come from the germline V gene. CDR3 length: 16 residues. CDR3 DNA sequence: TGTGCCAGCAGAACATGGACTACGGGAGGCACAGATACGCAGTATTTT. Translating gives CASRTWTTGGTDTQYF.

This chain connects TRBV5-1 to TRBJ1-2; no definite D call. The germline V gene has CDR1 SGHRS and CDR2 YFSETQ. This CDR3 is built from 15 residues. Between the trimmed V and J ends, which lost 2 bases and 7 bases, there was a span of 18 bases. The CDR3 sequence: CASSFRFLGEAGYTF. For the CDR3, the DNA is TGCGCCAGCAGCTTTAGGTTTCTCGGGGAAGCTGGCTACACCTTC.

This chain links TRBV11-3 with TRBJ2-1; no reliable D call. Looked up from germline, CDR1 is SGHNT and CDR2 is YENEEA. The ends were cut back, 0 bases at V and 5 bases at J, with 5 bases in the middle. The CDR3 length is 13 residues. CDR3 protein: CASSLDRHNEQFF. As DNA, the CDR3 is TGTGCCAGCAGCTTAGATCGGCACAATGAGCAGTTCTTC. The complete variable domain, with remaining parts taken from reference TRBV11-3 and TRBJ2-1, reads EAGVVQSPRYKIIEKKQPVAFWCNPISGHNTLYWYLQNLGQGPELLIRYENEEAVDDSQLPKDRFSAERLKGVDSTLKIQPAELGDSAVYLCASSLDRHNEQFFGPGTRLTVL.

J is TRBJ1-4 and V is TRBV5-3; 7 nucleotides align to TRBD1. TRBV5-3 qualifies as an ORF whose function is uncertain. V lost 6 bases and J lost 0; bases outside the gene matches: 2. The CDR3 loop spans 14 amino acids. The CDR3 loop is CARTTGATNEKLFF. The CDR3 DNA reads TGTGCCAGAACCACAGGGGCAACTAATGAAAAACTGTTTTTT.